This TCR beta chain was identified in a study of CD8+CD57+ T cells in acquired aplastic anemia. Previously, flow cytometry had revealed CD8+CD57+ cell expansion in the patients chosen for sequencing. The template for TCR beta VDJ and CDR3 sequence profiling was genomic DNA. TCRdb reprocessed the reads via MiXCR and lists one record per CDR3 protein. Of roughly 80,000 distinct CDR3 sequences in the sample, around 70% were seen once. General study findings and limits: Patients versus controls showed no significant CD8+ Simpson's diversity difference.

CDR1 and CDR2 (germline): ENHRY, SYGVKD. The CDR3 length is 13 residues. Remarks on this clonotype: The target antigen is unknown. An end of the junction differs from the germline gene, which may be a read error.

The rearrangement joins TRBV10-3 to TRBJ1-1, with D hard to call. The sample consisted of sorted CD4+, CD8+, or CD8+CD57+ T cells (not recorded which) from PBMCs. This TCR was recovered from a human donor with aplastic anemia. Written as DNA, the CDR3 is TGTGCCAGCAGTTACTACAAGAACACTGAAGCTTTCTTT. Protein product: CASSYYKNTEAFF.